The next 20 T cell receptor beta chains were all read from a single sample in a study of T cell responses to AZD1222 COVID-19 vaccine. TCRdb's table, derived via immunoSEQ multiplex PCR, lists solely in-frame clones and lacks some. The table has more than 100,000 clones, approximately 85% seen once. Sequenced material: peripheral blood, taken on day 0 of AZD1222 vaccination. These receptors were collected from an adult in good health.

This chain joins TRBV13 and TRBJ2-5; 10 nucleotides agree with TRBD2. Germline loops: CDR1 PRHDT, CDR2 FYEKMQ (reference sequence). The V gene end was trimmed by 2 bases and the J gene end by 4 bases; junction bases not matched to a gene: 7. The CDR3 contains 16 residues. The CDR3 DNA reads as TGTGCCAGCAGCTTACCTAGCGGGGGAGGAGGAGAGACCCAGTACTTC. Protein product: CASSLPSGGGGETQYF.

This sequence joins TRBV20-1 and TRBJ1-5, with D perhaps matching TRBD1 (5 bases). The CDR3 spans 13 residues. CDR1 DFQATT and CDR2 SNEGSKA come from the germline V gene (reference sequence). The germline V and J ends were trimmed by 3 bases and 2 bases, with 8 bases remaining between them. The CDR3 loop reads CSASLRGNQPQHF. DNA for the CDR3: TGCAGTGCTAGTCTCAGGGGCAATCAGCCCCAGCATTTT.

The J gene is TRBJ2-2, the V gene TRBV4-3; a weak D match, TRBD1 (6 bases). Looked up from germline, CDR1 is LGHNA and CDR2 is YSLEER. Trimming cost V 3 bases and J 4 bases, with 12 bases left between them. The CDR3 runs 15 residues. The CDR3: CASSQGHPGTGELFF. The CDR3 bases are TGCGCCAGCAGCCAGGGACACCCGGGCACCGGGGAGCTGTTTTTT.

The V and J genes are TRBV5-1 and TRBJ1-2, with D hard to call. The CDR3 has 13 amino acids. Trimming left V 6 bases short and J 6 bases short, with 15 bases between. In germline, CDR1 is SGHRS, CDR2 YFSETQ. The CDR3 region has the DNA TGCGCCAGCACGGGATCGGCCTCAGATGGCTACACCTTC. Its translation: CASTGSASDGYTF.

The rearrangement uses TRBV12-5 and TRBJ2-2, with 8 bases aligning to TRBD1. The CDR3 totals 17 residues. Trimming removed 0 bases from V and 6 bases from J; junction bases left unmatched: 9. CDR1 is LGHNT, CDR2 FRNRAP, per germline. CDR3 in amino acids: CASGLVRGRGPSGELFF. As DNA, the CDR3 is TGTGCTAGTGGTTTGGTACGAGGCAGGGGGCCTTCCGGGGAGCTGTTTTTT.

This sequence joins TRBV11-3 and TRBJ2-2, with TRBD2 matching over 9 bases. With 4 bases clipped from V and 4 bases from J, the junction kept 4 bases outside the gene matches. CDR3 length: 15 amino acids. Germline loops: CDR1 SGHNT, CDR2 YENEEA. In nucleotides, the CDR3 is TGTGCCAGCAGCTCGAGCGGGGGGACCACCGGGGAGCTGTTTTTT. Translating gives CASSSSGGTTGELFF. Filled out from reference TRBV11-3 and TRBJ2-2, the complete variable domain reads EAGVVQSPRYKIIEKKQPVAFWCNPISGHNTLYWYLQNLGQGPELLIRYENEEAVDDSQLPKDRFSAERLKGVDSTLKIQPAELGDSAVYLCASSSSGGTTGELFFGEGSRLTVL.

CDR3 region: CASSRKGQGGGGTEAFF. In DNA form, the CDR3 reads TGTGCCAGCAGCCGGAAGGGACAGGGGGGTGGTGGCACTGAAGCTTTCTTT. The chain joins TRBV4-2 to TRBJ1-1; TRBD1 matches 11 bases. The CDR3 loop spans 17 amino acids. With 4 bases clipped from V and 4 bases from J, the junction kept 11 bases outside the gene matches. Germline CDR1 LGHNA, CDR2 YNFKEQ.

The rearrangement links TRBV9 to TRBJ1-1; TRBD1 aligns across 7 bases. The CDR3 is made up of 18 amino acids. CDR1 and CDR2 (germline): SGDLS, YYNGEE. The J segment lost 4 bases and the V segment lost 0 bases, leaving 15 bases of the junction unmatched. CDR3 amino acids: CASSVGQGTPRGATEAFF. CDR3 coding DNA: TGTGCCAGCAGCGTAGGACAGGGAACGCCCCGGGGGGCCACTGAAGCTTTCTTT.

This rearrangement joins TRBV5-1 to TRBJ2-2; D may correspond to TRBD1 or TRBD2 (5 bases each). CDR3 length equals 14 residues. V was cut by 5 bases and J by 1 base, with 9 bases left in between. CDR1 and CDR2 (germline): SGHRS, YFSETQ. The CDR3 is CASRGDGNTGELFF. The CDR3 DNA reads TGCGCCAGCAGAGGGGACGGGAACACCGGGGAGCTGTTTTTT.

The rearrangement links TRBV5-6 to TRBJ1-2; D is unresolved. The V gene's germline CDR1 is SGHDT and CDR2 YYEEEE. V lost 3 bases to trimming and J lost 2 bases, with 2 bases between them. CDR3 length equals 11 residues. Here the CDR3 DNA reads TGTGCCAGCAGCTCGAACTATGGCTACACCTTC. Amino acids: CASSSNYGYTF.

CDR3 protein: CASSEPTRVRSPLHF. The CDR3 coding sequence is TGTGCCAGCAGTGAACCCACGCGGGTGCGATCACCCCTCCACTTT. The gene calls are TRBV6-1 and TRBJ1-6, with D unclear. The germline V gene has CDR1 MNHNS and CDR2 SASEGT. This CDR3 comprises 15 residues. Trimming removed 2 bases at V and 10 bases at J, with 15 bases between.

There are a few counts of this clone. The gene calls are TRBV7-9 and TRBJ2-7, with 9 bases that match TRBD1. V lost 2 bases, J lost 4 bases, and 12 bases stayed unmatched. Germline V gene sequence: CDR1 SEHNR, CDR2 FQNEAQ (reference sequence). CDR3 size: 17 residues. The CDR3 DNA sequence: TGTGCCAGCAGCTTAACAAATCCGGGACAGGGTCGTTACGAGCAGTACTTC. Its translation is CASSLTNPGQGRYEQYF.

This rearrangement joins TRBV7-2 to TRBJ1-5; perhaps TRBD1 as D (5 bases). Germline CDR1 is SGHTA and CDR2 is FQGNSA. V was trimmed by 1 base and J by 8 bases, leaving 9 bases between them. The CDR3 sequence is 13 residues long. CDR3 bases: TGTGCCAGCAGCTTAGGGGGGGTTAAGCCCCAGCATTTT. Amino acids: CASSLGGVKPQHF.

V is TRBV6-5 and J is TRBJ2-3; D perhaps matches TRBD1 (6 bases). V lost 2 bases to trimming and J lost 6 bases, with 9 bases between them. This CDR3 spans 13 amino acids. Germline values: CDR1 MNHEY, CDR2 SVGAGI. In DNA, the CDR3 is TGTGCCAGCAGTTACCCCAGGGGTGATACGCAGTATTTT. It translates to CASSYPRGDTQYF.

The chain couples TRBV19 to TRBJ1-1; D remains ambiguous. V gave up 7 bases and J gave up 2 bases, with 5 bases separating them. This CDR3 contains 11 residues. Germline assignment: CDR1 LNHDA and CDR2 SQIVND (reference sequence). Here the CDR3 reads CASTDNTEAFF. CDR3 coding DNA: TGTGCCAGTACCGACAACACTGAAGCTTTCTTT.

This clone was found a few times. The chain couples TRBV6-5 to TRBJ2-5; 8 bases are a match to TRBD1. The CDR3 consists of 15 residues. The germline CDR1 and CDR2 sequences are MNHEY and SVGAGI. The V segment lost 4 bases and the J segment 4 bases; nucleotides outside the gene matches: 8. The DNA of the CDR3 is TGTGCCAGCAGTTCAGGACAGGGTCGGGGAGAGACCCAGTACTTC. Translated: CASSSGQGRGETQYF.

The CDR3 protein is CASSLWSGDTGELFF. The CDR3 region has the DNA TGTGCCAGCAGCTTATGGTCAGGGGACACCGGGGAGCTGTTTTTT. V gene TRBV7-9 combines with J gene TRBJ2-2; possible D gene TRBD1, 6 bases. Germline-derived CDR1 and CDR2 are SEHNR and FQNEAQ (reference sequence). The CDR3 totals 15 residues. V was shortened by 2 bases and J by 3 bases, with 10 bases between the two germline ends.

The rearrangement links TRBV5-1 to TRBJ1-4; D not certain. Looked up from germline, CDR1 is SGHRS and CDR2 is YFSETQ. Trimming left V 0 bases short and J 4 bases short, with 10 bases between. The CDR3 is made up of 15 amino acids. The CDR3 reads CASSLGYRYNEKLFF. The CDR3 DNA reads TGCGCCAGCAGCTTGGGTTACCGTTATAATGAAAAACTGTTTTTT.

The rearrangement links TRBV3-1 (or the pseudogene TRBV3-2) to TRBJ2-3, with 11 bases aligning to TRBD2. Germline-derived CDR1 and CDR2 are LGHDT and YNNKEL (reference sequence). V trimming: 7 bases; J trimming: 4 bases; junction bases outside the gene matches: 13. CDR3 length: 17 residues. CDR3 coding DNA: TGTGCCAGCACCCCACGTGTAGCGGGGGGGCGTCCAGATACGCAGTATTTT. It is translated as CASTPRVAGGRPDTQYF.

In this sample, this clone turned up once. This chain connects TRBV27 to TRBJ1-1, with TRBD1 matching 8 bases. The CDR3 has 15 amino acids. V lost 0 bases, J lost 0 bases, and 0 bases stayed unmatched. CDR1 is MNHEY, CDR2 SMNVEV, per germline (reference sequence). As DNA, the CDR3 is TGTGCCAGCAGTTTATCGGGACAGGTGAACACTGAAGCTTTCTTT. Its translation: CASSLSGQVNTEAFF.